These 20 T cell receptor beta chains originate from one sample sequenced in a study of cytomegalovirus exposure and HLA in healthy donors. The PCR made use of 60 Vbeta and 13 Jbeta primers. Repertoires were generated with immunoSEQ multiplex PCR, while TCRdb's copy carries only in-frame clones and drops some. The data show fewer than 65,000 clones, 70% to 80% seen once. Sequencing was performed on PBMCs. These receptors all stem from a woman aged 40 to 50 in good health and CMV-seropositive.

The V gene is TRBV6-1, the J gene TRBJ1-2; possibly TRBD1 for D (6 bases). This CDR3 spans 16 amino acids. Trimming stripped 3 bases from V and 0 bases from J, with 14 bases between. Germline CDR1 reads MNHNS; CDR2 reads SASEGT. This CDR3 reads CASSEGHRLANYGYTF. CDR3 bases: TGTGCCAGCAGTGAGGGACACCGGTTAGCTAACTATGGCTACACCTTC.

This clone turned up a few times. This rearrangement joins TRBV25-1 to TRBJ2-2, with no clear D. V was shortened by 4 bases and J by 6 bases, with 12 bases between the two germline ends. CDR3 size: 14 residues. Per the germline V gene, CDR1 is MGHDK and CDR2 is SYGVNS. CDR3 protein: CASSGPRLAGELFF. The CDR3 nucleotides read TGTGCCAGCAGTGGTCCTAGGTTAGCCGGGGAGCTGTTTTTT. Full variable domain (rest looked up from reference TRBV25-1 and TRBJ2-2): EADIYQTPRYLVIGTGKKITLECSQTMGHDKMYWYQQDPGMELHLIHYSYGVNSTEKGDLSSESTVSRIRTEHFPLTLESARPSHTSQYLCASSGPRLAGELFFGEGSRLTVL.

V is TRBV10-3 and J is TRBJ1-2, with 9 nucleotides matching TRBD1. Germline loops: CDR1 ENHRY, CDR2 SYGVKD. The CDR3 is 15 residues long. With V trimmed by 0 bases and J by 8 bases, 7 bases remained unmatched. The CDR3 here is CAISESGDRVDGYTF. CDR3 DNA sequence: TGTGCCATCAGTGAGTCGGGGGACAGGGTGGACGGCTACACCTTC.

V is TRBV4-1 and J is TRBJ2-7; D might be TRBD2 (5 bases). This CDR3 contains 13 residues. Germline CDR1 MGHRA, CDR2 YSYEKL. V lost 4 bases and J 6 bases, leaving 13 bases between the germline ends. Here the CDR3 DNA reads TGCGCCAGCAGCCCGGAGCTAGCAGGCGAGCAGTACTTC. It yields the protein CASSPELAGEQYF.

Concerning this clone itself: Sequence at one end of the junction differs from germline and may be a read error. The rearrangement links TRBV5-1 to TRBJ2-2, with D possibly matching TRBD1 (5 bases). Germline lookup yields CDR1 SGHRS and CDR2 YFSETQ. This CDR3 contains 16 residues. The CDR3 nucleotides are TGCGTCAGCAGCTTGGGGCAGGGTGCGAACACCGGGGAGCTGTTTTTT. Protein: CVSSLGQGANTGELFF.

This clone was counted between two and nine times. The chain couples TRBV6-5 to TRBJ1-1, with 8 bases lining up with TRBD1. Losses at the gene ends were 5 bases for V and 6 bases for J; bases not matched to a gene: 5. The CDR3 runs 13 residues. Germline lookup yields CDR1 MNHEY and CDR2 SVGAGI. Here the CDR3 reads CASSTPTGAEAFF. Here the CDR3 DNA reads TGTGCCAGCAGTACTCCGACAGGGGCTGAAGCTTTCTTT.

V usage is TRBV29-1 and J usage is TRBJ1-2; the D is unclear. Germline lookup yields CDR1 SQVTM and CDR2 ANQGSEA. V lost 0 bases and J 7 bases, leaving 12 bases between the germline ends. The CDR3 length is 13 residues. The CDR3 spells CSVEDPRGGGYTF. In nucleotides, the CDR3 is TGCAGCGTTGAAGATCCACGGGGTGGTGGCTACACCTTC.

The sample holds one count of this clone. The chain uses TRBV29-1 and TRBJ1-1, with TRBD1 identical over 9 bases. V shed 5 bases and J 0 bases; nucleotides not matched to a gene: 4. This CDR3 is 14 amino acids long. The germline gives CDR1 SQVTM, CDR2 ANQGSEA. The CDR3: CSVTDRGLNTEAFF. The CDR3 DNA follows: TGCAGCGTTACGGACAGGGGACTGAACACTGAAGCTTTCTTT.

J is TRBJ1-2 and V is TRBV19; D is unclear. V was cut by 3 bases and J by 0 bases, with 11 bases left in between. The CDR3 consists of 15 residues. Per the germline V gene, CDR1 is LNHDA and CDR2 is SQIVND (reference sequence). CDR3 in DNA: TGTGCCAGTAGTATCGGGGTCAGTTCTAACTATGGCTACACCTTC. It yields the protein CASSIGVSSNYGYTF.

This clone was found a few times. The chain combines TRBV7-9 with TRBJ1-1, with 9 bases fitting TRBD1. The CDR3 length is 18 residues. After removal of 5 bases from V and 6 bases from J, the junction contained 19 bases not matched to a gene. The germline V gene has CDR1 SEHNR and CDR2 FQNEAQ (reference sequence). CDR3 DNA sequence: TGTGCCAGCAGCCCCCCCTACAGGGGGCCGGGACCTATACCTGAAGCTTTCTTT. Translated, it gives CASSPPYRGPGPIPEAFF.

J is TRBJ2-3 and V is TRBV19; maybe TRBD1 (6 bases). The CDR3 runs 14 residues. V was clipped by 7 bases and J by 2 bases, with 13 bases between them. Per germline, CDR1 LNHDA and CDR2 SQIVND (reference sequence). The CDR3 DNA is TGTGCCAGTATTAAGGACAGACACACAGATACGCAGTATTTT. This gives the protein CASIKDRHTDTQYF.

V gene TRBV11-2 combines with J gene TRBJ1-2; a weak D match, TRBD1 (6 bases). Germline V lookup: CDR1 SGHAT, CDR2 FQNNGV. The CDR3 totals 14 residues. Deletions cut 2 bases from V and 3 bases from J, with 10 bases between. CDR3: CASSLSAGDYGYTF. The DNA for the CDR3 is TGTGCCAGCAGCTTAAGTGCAGGGGACTATGGCTACACCTTC. Variable domain in full (rest from reference TRBV11-2 and TRBJ1-2): EAGVAQSPRYKIIEKRQSVAFWCNPISGHATLYWYQQILGQGPKLLIQFQNNGVVDDSQLPKDRFSAERLKGVDSTLKIQPAKLEDSAVYLCASSLSAGDYGYTFGSGTRLTVV.

The chain couples TRBV5-4 to TRBJ2-2; 9 nucleotides line up with TRBD2. The germline V gene encodes CDR1 SGHNT and CDR2 YYREEE (reference sequence). The trim removed 1 base at V and 4 bases at J, leaving 5 bases unmatched. The CDR3 runs 16 residues. The CDR3 DNA reads TGTGCCAGCAGCTTGTGGCGGGGGGGCGCCACCGGGGAGCTGTTTTTT. It yields the protein CASSLWRGGATGELFF.

This chain uses TRBV30 with TRBJ1-2; 12 nucleotides match TRBD1. Per the germline V gene, CDR1 is GTSNPN and CDR2 is SVGIG (reference sequence). The CDR3 has 16 amino acids. Trimming cost V 2 bases and J 5 bases; bases outside gene matches: 9. The chain's CDR3 is CAWSPRDRGQGYGYTF. CDR3 nucleotide sequence: TGTGCCTGGAGTCCTCGGGACAGGGGGCAGGGATATGGCTACACCTTC.

This chain uses TRBV18 with TRBJ1-1; TRBD1 is a possible D gene (5 bases). Germline V gene lookup returns CDR1 KGHSH and CDR2 LQKENI. The CDR3 has 14 residues. Trimming shortened V by 3 bases and J by 1 base, and 9 bases separated the two germline ends. CDR3 in amino acids: CASSPSGGNTEAFF. The CDR3 DNA reads TGTGCCAGCTCACCCAGCGGGGGGAACACTGAAGCTTTCTTT.

This clone turned up a few times. The genes are TRBV10-1 and TRBJ1-1; maybe TRBD1 (5 bases). The V end was cut by 4 bases, the J end by 1 base, with 13 bases between. The CDR3 runs to 15 residues. Germline V gene data show CDR1 as WNHNN and CDR2 as SYGVQD (reference sequence). CDR3 protein: CASSAFSGPNTEAFF. DNA for the CDR3: TGCGCCAGCAGTGCCTTTTCAGGGCCGAACACTGAAGCTTTCTTT.

This chain uses TRBV6-6 with TRBJ2-7, with TRBD1 matching over 10 bases. With 6 bases clipped from V and 3 bases from J, the junction kept 8 bases outside the gene matches. The CDR3 is 15 amino acids. The germline V gene encodes CDR1 MNHNY and CDR2 SVGAGI (reference sequence). The CDR3: CASSTPDRGLYEQYF. The DNA of the CDR3 is TGTGCCAGCAGCACCCCTGACAGGGGGCTCTACGAGCAGTACTTC.

The rearrangement joins TRBV4-1 to TRBJ2-1; 12 positions match TRBD2. The ends lost 0 bases at V and 8 bases at J; junction bases unmatched: 11. CDR1 is MGHRA and CDR2 is YSYEKL in the germline V gene. The CDR3 sequence is 18 residues long. CDR3 region: CASSQDRGGGLAGYEQFF. CDR3 DNA: TGCGCCAGCAGCCAAGACAGGGGGGGCGGACTAGCGGGGTATGAGCAGTTCTTC.

This clone has a handful of counts. This rearrangement joins TRBV5-1 to TRBJ2-5; 7 nucleotides agree with TRBD2. The V gene's germline CDR1 is SGHRS and CDR2 YFSETQ. With 0 bases clipped from V and 6 bases from J, the junction kept 11 bases outside the gene matches. This CDR3 is built from 16 residues. The CDR3, as DNA: TGCGCCAGCAGCTTGGGAATCGGGGGGAAGGCAAAGACCCAGTACTTC. It codes for CASSLGIGGKAKTQYF.

The V call is TRBV7-9, the J call TRBJ2-3; 8 positions agree with TRBD2. CDR1 and CDR2 from the germline V gene are SEHNR and FQNEAQ (reference sequence). This CDR3 region has 16 residues. V trimming: 4 bases; J trimming: 1 base; junction bases outside the gene matches: 7. CDR3 residues: CASSSGGAGGTDTQYF. The CDR3 DNA reads TGTGCCAGCAGCTCCGGGGGAGCGGGGGGCACAGATACGCAGTATTTT.